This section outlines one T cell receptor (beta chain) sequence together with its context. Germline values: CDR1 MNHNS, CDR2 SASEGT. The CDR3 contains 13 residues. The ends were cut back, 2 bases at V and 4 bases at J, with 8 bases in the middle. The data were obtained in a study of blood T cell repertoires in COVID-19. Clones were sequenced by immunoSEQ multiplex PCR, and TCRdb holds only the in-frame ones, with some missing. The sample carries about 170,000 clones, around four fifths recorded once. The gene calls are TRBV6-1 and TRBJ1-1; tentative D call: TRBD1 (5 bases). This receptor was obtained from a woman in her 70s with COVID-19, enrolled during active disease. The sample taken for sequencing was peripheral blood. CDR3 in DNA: TGTGCCAGCAGTGAATTGGGGGGCACTGAAGCTTTCTTT. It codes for CASSELGGTEAFF.